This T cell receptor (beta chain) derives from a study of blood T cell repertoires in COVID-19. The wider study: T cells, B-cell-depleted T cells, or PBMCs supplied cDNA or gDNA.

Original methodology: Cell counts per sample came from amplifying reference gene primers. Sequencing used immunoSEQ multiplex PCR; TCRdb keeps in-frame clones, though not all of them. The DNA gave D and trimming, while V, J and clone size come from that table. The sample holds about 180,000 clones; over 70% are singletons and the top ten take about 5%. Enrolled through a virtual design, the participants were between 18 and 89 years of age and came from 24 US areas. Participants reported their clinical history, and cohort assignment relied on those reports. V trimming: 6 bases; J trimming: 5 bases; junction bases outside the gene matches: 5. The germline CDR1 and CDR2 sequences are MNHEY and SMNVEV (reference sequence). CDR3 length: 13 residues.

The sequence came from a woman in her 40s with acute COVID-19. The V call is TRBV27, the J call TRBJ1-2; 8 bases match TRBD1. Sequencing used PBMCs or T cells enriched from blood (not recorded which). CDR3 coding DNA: TGTGCCAGCAGCCCAGGGGGCGGGTATGGCTACACCTTC. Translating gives CASSPGGGYGYTF.